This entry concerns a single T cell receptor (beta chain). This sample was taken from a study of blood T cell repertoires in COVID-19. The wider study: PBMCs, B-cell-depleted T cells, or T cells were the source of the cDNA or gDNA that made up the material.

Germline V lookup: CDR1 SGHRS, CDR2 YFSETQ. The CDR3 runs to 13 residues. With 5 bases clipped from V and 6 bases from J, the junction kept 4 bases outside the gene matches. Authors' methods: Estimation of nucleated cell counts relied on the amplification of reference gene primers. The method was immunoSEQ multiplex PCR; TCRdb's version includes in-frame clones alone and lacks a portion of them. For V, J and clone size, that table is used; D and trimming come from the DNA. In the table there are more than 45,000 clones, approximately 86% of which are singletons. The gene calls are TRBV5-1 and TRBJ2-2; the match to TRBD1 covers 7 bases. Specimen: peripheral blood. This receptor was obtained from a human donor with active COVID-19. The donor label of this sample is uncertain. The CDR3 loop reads CASRIQGAGELFF. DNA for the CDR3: TGCGCCAGCAGAATTCAGGGGGCCGGGGAGCTGTTTTTT.